The source of this T cell receptor beta chain is a study of cytomegalovirus exposure and HLA in healthy donors. Germline V CDR1 and CDR2: SGHRS, YFSETQ. There are 14 residues in the CDR3. V dropped 0 bases and J dropped 0 bases, with 7 bases sitting between them. In the PCR, 60 Vbeta and 13 Jbeta primers were used. Clones were read by immunoSEQ multiplex PCR, and TCRdb kept only the in-frame ones, dropping some. The sample carries 250,000 to 300,000 clones, about nine tenths recorded once. Specimen: PBMCs. This clonotype was obtained from a girl aged 2 to 9 in good health and CMV-seronegative. This sequence joins TRBV5-1 and TRBJ2-7; D is possibly TRBD1 (6 bases). CDR3: CASSLEGDSYEQYF. The DNA of the CDR3 is TGCGCCAGCAGCTTGGAGGGGGACTCCTACGAGCAGTACTTC.